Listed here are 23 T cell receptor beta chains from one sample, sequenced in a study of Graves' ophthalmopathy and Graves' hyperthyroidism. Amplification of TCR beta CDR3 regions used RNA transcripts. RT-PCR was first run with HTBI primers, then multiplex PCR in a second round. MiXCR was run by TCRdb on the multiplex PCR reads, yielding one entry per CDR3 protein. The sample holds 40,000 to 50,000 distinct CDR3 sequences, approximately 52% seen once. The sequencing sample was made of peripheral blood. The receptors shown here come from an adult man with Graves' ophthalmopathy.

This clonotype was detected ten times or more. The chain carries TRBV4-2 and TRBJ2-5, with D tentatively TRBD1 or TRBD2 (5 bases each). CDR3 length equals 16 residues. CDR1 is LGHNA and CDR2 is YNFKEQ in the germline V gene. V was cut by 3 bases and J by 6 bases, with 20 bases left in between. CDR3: CASSQSGTDITKTQYF. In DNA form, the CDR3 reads TGTGCCAGCAGCCAGAGTGGGACGGACATTACAAAGACCCAGTACTTC.

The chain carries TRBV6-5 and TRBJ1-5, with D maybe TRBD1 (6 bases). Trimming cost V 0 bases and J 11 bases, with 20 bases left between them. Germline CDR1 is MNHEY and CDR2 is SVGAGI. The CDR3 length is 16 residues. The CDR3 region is CASSYSGSGVLETQHF. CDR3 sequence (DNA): TGTGCCAGCAGTTACTCAGGGTCAGGGGTCTTGGAGACCCAGCATTTT.

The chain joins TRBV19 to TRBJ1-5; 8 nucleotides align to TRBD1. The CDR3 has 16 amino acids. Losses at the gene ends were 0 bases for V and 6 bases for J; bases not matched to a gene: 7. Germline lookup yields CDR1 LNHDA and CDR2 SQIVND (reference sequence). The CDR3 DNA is TGTGCCAGTAGTATAGAGCGGACAGGGTCGCGTCAGCCCCAGCATTTT. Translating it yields CASSIERTGSRQPQHF. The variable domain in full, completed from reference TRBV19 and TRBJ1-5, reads DGGITQSPKYLFRKEGQNVTLSCEQNLNHDAMYWYRQDPGQGLRLIYYSQIVNDFQKGDIAEGYSVSREKKESFPLTVTSAQKNPTAFYLCASSIERTGSRQPQHFGDGTRLSIL.

CDR3 sequence (DNA): TGTGCCAGCAGCCGACGACAGGGGTTGCGGGAGGGGAACCAAGAGGCGAATGAGCAGTTCTTC. Residues: CASSRRQGLREGNQEANEQFF. This chain joins TRBV4-2 and TRBJ2-1; a weak D match, TRBD2 (9 bases). The CDR3 is made up of 21 amino acids. Trimming cost V 4 bases and J 7 bases, with 35 bases left between them. Germline V lookup: CDR1 LGHNA, CDR2 YNFKEQ.

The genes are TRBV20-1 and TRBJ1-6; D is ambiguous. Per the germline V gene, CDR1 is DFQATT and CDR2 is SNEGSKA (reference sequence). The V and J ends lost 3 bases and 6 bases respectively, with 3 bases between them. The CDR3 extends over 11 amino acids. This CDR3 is CSARVNSPLHF. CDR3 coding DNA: TGCAGTGCTAGGGTTAATTCACCCCTCCACTTT.

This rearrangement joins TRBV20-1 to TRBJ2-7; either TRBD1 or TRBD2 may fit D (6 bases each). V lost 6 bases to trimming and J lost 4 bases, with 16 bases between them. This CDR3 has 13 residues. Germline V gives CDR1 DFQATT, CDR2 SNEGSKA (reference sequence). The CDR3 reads CSARTGAGYEQYF. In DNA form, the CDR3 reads TGCAGTGCGAGGACGGGGGCCGGGTACGAGCAGTACTTC.

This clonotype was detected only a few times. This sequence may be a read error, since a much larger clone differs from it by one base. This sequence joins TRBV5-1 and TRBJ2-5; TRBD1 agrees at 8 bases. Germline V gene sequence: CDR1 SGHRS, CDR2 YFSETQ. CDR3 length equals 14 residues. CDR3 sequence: CAGSSSGGGETQYF. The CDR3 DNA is TGCGCCGGCAGCTCCTCAGGGGGCGGAGAGACCCAGTACTTC.

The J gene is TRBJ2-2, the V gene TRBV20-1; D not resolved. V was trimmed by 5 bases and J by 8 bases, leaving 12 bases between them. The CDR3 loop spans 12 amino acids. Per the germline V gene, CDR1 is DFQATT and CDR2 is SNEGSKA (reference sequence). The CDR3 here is CSAPTLVGELFF. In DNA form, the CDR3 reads TGCAGTGCTCCAACTCTAGTAGGGGAGCTGTTTTTT.

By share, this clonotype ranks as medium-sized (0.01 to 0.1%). CDR3 sequence: CATSRGARALGGYTF. The CDR3 coding sequence is TGTGCCACCAGCAGAGGGGCAAGGGCTCTTGGTGGCTACACCTTC. This chain connects TRBV15 to TRBJ1-2; D is unclear. V lost 1 base and J lost 7, with 16 bases in between. Germline CDR1 and CDR2: LNHNV and YYDKDF (reference sequence). The CDR3 spans 15 residues.

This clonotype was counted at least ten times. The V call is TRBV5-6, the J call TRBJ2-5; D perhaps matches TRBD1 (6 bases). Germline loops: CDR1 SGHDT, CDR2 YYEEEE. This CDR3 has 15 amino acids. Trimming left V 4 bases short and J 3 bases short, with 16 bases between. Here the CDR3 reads CASSENTGFEETQYF. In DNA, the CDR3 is TGTGCCAGCAGCGAAAACACAGGGTTCGAAGAGACCCAGTACTTC.

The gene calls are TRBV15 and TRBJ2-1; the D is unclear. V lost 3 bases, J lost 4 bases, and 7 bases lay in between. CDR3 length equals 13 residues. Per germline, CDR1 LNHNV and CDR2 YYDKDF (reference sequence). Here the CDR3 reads CATSSQIYNEQFF. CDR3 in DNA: TGTGCCACCAGCAGCCAGATTTACAATGAGCAGTTCTTC.

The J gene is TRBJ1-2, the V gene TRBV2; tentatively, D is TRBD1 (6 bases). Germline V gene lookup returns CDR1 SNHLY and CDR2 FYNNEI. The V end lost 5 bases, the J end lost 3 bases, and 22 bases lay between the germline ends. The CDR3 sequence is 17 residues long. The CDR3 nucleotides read TGTGCCAGCAGTATCGGAGACAATCCTGGACAGCACTATGGCTACACCTTC. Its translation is CASSIGDNPGQHYGYTF.

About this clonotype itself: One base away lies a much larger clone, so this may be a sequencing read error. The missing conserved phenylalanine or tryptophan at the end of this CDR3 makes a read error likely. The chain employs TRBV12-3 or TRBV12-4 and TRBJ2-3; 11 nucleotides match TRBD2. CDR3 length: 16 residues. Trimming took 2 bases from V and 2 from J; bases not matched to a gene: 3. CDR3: CASSLSTSGATDTQYS. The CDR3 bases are TGTGCCAGCAGTTTATCGACTAGCGGGGCCACAGATACGCAGTATTCT.

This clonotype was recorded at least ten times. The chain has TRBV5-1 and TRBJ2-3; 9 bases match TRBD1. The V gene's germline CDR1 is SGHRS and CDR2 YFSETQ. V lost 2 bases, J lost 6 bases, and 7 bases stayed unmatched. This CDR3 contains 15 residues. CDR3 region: CASSFAGTGSDTQYF. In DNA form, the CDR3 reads TGCGCCAGCAGCTTCGCCGGGACAGGGTCTGATACGCAGTATTTT.

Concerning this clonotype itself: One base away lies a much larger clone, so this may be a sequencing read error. The CDR3, as DNA: TGTGCCTGGACGACAGGGAGGTCTGGGGCCAGCGTCCTGACTTTC. This translates into CAWTTGRSGASVLTF. The chain is built from TRBV30 and TRBJ2-6; a possible D gene is TRBD1 (7 bases). The germline gives CDR1 GTSNPN, CDR2 SVGIG (reference sequence). The CDR3 contains 15 residues.

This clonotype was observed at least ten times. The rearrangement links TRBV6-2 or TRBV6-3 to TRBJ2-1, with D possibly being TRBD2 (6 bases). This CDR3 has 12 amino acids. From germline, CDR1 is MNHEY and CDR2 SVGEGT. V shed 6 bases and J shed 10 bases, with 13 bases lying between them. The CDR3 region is CASRSVGGEQFF. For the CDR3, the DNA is TGTGCCAGCAGATCTGTGGGGGGAGAGCAGTTCTTC.

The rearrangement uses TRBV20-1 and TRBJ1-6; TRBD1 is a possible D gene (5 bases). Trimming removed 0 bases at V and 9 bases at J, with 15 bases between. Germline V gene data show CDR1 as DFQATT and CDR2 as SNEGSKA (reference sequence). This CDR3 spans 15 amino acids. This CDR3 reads CSARDSAGRFSPLHF. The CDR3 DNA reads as TGCAGTGCTAGAGATTCGGCAGGGAGGTTTTCACCCCTCCACTTT.

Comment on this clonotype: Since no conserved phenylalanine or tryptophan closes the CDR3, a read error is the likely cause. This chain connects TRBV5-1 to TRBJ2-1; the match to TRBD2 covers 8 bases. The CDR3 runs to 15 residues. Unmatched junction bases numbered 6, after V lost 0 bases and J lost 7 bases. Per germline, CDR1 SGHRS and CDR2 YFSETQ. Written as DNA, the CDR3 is TGCGCCAGCAGCTTGGGATTTGCGGGGGGTAATGAGCAGTTCTAC. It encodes CASSLGFAGGNEQFY.

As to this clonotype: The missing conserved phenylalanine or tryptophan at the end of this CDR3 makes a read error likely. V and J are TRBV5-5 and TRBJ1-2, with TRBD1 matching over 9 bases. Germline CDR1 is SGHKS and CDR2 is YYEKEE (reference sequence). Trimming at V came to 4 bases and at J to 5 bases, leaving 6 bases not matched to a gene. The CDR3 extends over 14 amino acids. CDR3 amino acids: CASSQTGGVYGYTL. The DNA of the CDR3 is TGTGCCAGCAGCCAGACAGGGGGTGTGTATGGCTACACCCTC.

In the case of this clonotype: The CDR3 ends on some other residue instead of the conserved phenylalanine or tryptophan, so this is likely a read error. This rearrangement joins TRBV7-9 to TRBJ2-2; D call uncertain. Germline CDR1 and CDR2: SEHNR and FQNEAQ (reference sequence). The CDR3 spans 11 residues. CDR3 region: CASSLSGELFI. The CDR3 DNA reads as TGTGCCAGCAGCTTATCCGGTGAGCTGTTTATT.

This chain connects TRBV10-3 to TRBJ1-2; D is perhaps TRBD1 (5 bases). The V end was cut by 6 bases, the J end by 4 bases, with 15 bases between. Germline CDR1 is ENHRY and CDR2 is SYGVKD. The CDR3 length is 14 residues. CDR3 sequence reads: CAIRDQGGIYGYTF. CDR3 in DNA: TGTGCCATCAGAGATCAGGGAGGGATCTATGGCTACACCTTC.

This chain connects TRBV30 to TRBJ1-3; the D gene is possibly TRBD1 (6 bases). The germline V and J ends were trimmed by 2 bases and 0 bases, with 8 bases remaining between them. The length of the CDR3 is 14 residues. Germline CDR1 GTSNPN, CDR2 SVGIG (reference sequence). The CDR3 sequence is CAWSQGSSGNTIYF. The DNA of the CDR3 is TGTGCCTGGAGTCAGGGGAGCTCTGGAAACACCATATATTTT.

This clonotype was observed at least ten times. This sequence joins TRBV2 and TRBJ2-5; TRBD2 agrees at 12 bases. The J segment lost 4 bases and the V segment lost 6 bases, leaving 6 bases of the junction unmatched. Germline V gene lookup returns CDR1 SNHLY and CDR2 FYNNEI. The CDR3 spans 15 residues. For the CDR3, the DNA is TGTGCCAGCAGCGGGGGGACTAGCGGGTTAGAGACCCAGTACTTC. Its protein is CASSGGTSGLETQYF.